Listed here are 32 T cell receptor beta chains from one sample, sequenced in a study of cytomegalovirus exposure and HLA in healthy donors. The PCR made use of 60 Vbeta and 13 Jbeta primers. The protocol was immunoSEQ multiplex PCR, while the TCRdb copy is restricted to in-frame clones and leaves out a portion. Of approximately 110,000 clones listed, over 75% were seen once; the top ten hold less than 4%. Sequencing input: PBMCs. These TCRs come from a human donor in good health.

V is TRBV19 and J is TRBJ1-4; tentative D call: TRBD1 (5 bases). V lost 8 bases to trimming and J lost 5 bases, with 15 bases between them. The CDR3 covers 14 residues. Germline lookup yields CDR1 LNHDA and CDR2 SQIVND (reference sequence). CDR3 in DNA: TGTGCCAGTTCTGGGGCGGCAGTAAATGAAAAACTGTTTTTT. It encodes CASSGAAVNEKLFF.

The chain uses TRBV2 and TRBJ2-7; 7 bases align to TRBD2. V shed 9 bases and J 7 bases; nucleotides not matched to a gene: 12. Germline loops: CDR1 SNHLY, CDR2 FYNNEI. This CDR3 has 13 residues. The CDR3 nucleotides are TGTGCCAGATCGGGACTACCAAGGGAAGAGCAGTACTTC. Its translation is CARSGLPREEQYF.

This rearrangement joins TRBV6-5 to TRBJ2-2; TRBD1 matches at 8 bases. The CDR3 covers 15 residues. J gave up 5 bases and V 4 bases, and 6 bases lay outside the gene matches. Germline CDR1 MNHEY, CDR2 SVGAGI. The CDR3 loop is CASSSQTGVTGELFF. CDR3 bases: TGTGCCAGCAGTTCCCAGACAGGGGTAACCGGGGAGCTGTTTTTT.

This chain connects TRBV6-1 to TRBJ1-2; the D gene is possibly TRBD1 (6 bases). This CDR3 comprises 16 residues. Germline lookup yields CDR1 MNHNS and CDR2 SASEGT. V lost 1 base and J lost 8, with 20 bases in between. The CDR3, as DNA: TGTGCCAGCAGTGAAGTTCGTTTTAGGGCAGGGGAGGGCTACACCTTC. This sequence encodes CASSEVRFRAGEGYTF.

The J gene is TRBJ2-3, the V gene TRBV30, with 13 positions matching TRBD2. J was trimmed by 3 bases and V by 4 bases; bases with no gene match: 7. This CDR3 is 16 amino acids long. The V gene's germline CDR1 is GTSNPN and CDR2 SVGIG (reference sequence). The CDR3 sequence is CAWTARTSGRTDTQYF. CDR3 sequence (DNA): TGTGCCTGGACCGCCCGGACTAGCGGGAGAACAGATACGCAGTATTTT.

The chain is built from TRBV29-1 and TRBJ1-1, with D possibly being TRBD1 (6 bases). Trimming shortened V by 3 bases and J by 5 bases, and 13 bases separated the two germline ends. The CDR3 is 13 amino acids. CDR1 is SQVTM, CDR2 ANQGSEA, per germline. CDR3: CSVDRGLRTEAFF. CDR3 coding DNA: TGCAGCGTTGATAGGGGGTTAAGGACTGAAGCTTTCTTT. The full variable domain, with the rest looked up from reference TRBV29-1 and TRBJ1-1, is SAVISQKPSRDICQRGTSLTIQCQVDSQVTMMFWYRQQPGQSLTLIATANQGSEATYESGFVIDKFPISRPNLTFSTLTVSNMSPEDSSIYLCSVDRGLRTEAFFGQGTRLTVV.

This clone was observed a single time. This chain joins TRBV5-1 and TRBJ2-5; D possibly corresponds to TRBD2 (6 bases). This CDR3 comprises 12 residues. CDR1 is SGHRS and CDR2 is YFSETQ in the germline V gene. V lost 8 bases and J 1 base, leaving 9 bases between the germline ends. The CDR3 is CASGGFQETQYF. The CDR3 DNA sequence: TGCGCCAGTGGGGGGTTCCAAGAGACCCAGTACTTC.

The V gene is TRBV28, the J gene TRBJ2-3; 7 bases map to TRBD1. Trimming at V came to 5 bases and at J to 6 bases, leaving 17 bases not matched to a gene. Per the germline V gene, CDR1 is MDHEN and CDR2 is SYDVKM. The CDR3 runs 17 residues. CDR3 protein: CASSPIGQAPLRDTQYF. CDR3 nucleotides: TGTGCCAGCAGTCCAATTGGACAGGCTCCCCTACGGGATACGCAGTATTTT.

This chain joins TRBV28 and TRBJ2-1; 7 bases align to TRBD1. V trimming: 2 bases; J trimming: 6 bases; junction bases outside the gene matches: 1. Germline CDR1 is MDHEN and CDR2 is SYDVKM. The length of the CDR3 is 13 residues. This CDR3 is CASSLRQGNEQFF. In nucleotides, the CDR3 is TGTGCCAGCAGTTTACGACAGGGCAATGAGCAGTTCTTC.

The chain recombines TRBV20-1 with TRBJ2-1; TRBD1 is a possible D gene (5 bases). This CDR3 region has 11 residues. Looked up from germline, CDR1 is DFQATT and CDR2 is SNEGSKA (reference sequence). Trimming pared 5 bases from V and 10 bases from J, leaving 12 bases between. In DNA, the CDR3 is TGCAGTGCTCAGGGTTCAGGAGAGCAGTTCTTC. Protein sequence: CSAQGSGEQFF.

The chain employs TRBV5-1 and TRBJ2-7, with D hard to call. This CDR3 contains 13 residues. Germline V gene data show CDR1 as SGHRS and CDR2 as YFSETQ. V lost 4 bases and J lost 2, with 10 bases in between. CDR3 amino acids: CASSMHAAYEQYF. Written as DNA, the CDR3 is TGCGCCAGCAGCATGCACGCGGCCTACGAGCAGTACTTC.

This sequence joins TRBV18 and TRBJ2-7, with 12 bases fitting TRBD2. Germline assignment: CDR1 KGHSH and CDR2 LQKENI. This CDR3 is built from 16 residues. V lost 0 bases, J lost 4 bases, and 4 bases stayed unmatched. The CDR3 bases are TGTGCCAGCTCACCACCTGGACTAGCGGGAACTTACGAGCAGTACTTC. This translates into CASSPPGLAGTYEQYF. The full variable domain, with the rest looked up from reference TRBV18 and TRBJ2-7, is NAGVMQNPRHLVRRRGQEARLRCSPMKGHSHVYWYRQLPEEGLKFMVYLQKENIIDESGMPKERFSAEFPKEGPSILRIQQVVRGDSAAYFCASSPPGLAGTYEQYFGPGTRLTVT.

The gene calls are TRBV18 and TRBJ1-4, with D tentatively TRBD1 (5 bases). Trimming pared 5 bases from V and 5 bases from J, leaving 12 bases between. Germline V CDR1 and CDR2: KGHSH, LQKENI. The CDR3 is 14 residues long. The CDR3 spells CASSTGTKNEKLFF. CDR3 nucleotide sequence: TGTGCCAGCTCAACAGGCACTAAAAATGAAAAACTGTTTTTT.

This clone was seen only a few times. This chain joins TRBV7-9 and TRBJ1-1; D possibly corresponds to TRBD1 (5 bases). CDR3 length: 14 residues. The V end was cut by 8 bases, the J end by 1 base, with 14 bases between. CDR1 is SEHNR, CDR2 FQNEAQ, per germline (reference sequence). CDR3 DNA sequence: TGTGCCAGCGGCGAAGGGGACTGGAACACTGAAGCTTTCTTT. Protein: CASGEGDWNTEAFF.

This chain joins TRBV28 and TRBJ2-2; 9 positions match TRBD1. The CDR3 runs 13 residues. The ends lost 8 bases at V and 7 bases at J; junction bases unmatched: 5. The germline CDR1 and CDR2 sequences are MDHEN and SYDVKM. CDR3 region: CASGQGHGGELFF. In DNA, the CDR3 is TGTGCCAGCGGACAGGGGCATGGCGGGGAGCTGTTTTTT.

This chain uses TRBV2 with TRBJ2-5; 8 bases agree with TRBD1. Germline V gene lookup returns CDR1 SNHLY and CDR2 FYNNEI. The CDR3 runs to 16 residues. V lost 5 bases and J lost 0; bases outside the gene matches: 8. CDR3 in DNA: TGTGCCAGCAGTTCCTCCCGGACAGGGTACCAAGAGACCCAGTACTTC. It encodes CASSSSRTGYQETQYF.

The J gene is TRBJ2-3, the V gene TRBV30, with a weak D call TRBD1 (5 bases). CDR1 and CDR2 from the germline V gene are GTSNPN and SVGIG (reference sequence). This CDR3 is built from 14 residues. Trimming left V 0 bases short and J 1 base short, with 8 bases between. As DNA, the CDR3 is TGTGCCTGGAGTGTGCAGGGTGGCACAGATACGCAGTATTTT. Translating it yields CAWSVQGGTDTQYF.

J is TRBJ2-7 and V is TRBV19, with D possibly being TRBD1 (5 bases). Trimming took off 3 bases at V and 2 bases at J, with 17 bases between the two ends. The CDR3 totals 16 residues. Germline CDR1 LNHDA, CDR2 SQIVND (reference sequence). In DNA, the CDR3 is TGTGCCAGTAGTATTAGTTTGGGCAGGGCGGCCTACGAGCAGTACTTC. Protein: CASSISLGRAAYEQYF.

V and J are TRBV27 and TRBJ2-5; 10 bases fit TRBD2. CDR1 is MNHEY, CDR2 SMNVEV, per germline (reference sequence). The CDR3 totals 15 residues. V was clipped by 5 bases and J by 6 bases; unmatched bases: 9. CDR3 sequence reads: CASSTEREGGKTQYF. Here the CDR3 DNA reads TGTGCCAGCAGTACCGAGCGGGAGGGCGGAAAGACCCAGTACTTC.

This clone was recorded a few times. The chain is built from TRBV5-1 and TRBJ2-5, with 7 bases aligning to TRBD1. V shed 3 bases, J shed 5 bases, and the junction held 4 bases outside the gene matches. Germline assignment: CDR1 SGHRS and CDR2 YFSETQ. The CDR3 runs 13 residues. The CDR3 protein is CASSSTGDETQYF. Here the CDR3 DNA reads TGCGCCAGCAGCTCCACAGGGGACGAGACCCAGTACTTC.

This chain links TRBV5-1 with TRBJ1-1; 7 bases are shared with TRBD1. This CDR3 is built from 16 residues. Trimming at V came to 0 bases and at J to 5 bases, leaving 10 bases not matched to a gene. Germline CDR1 and CDR2: SGHRS and YFSETQ. The CDR3: CASSLAGARGNTEAFF. CDR3 nucleotides: TGCGCCAGCAGCTTGGCCGGGGCCAGGGGGAATACTGAAGCTTTCTTT.

This clone was picked up a small number of times. The chain has TRBV9 and TRBJ2-1, with TRBD2 matching 7 bases. Germline CDR1 is SGDLS and CDR2 is YYNGEE. With 0 bases clipped from V and 2 bases from J, the junction kept 2 bases outside the gene matches. CDR3 length: 15 residues. CDR3 loop: CASSVGAGTYNEQFF. The CDR3 region has the DNA TGTGCCAGCAGCGTAGGAGCGGGGACCTACAATGAGCAGTTCTTC. The whole variable domain, filled in from reference TRBV9 and TRBJ2-1, reads DSGVTQTPKHLITATGQRVTLRCSPRSGDLSVYWYQQSLDQGLQFLIQYYNGEERAKGNILERFSAQQFPDLHSELNLSSLELGDSALYFCASSVGAGTYNEQFFGPGTRLTVL.

V is TRBV19 and J is TRBJ1-3, with D unclear. This CDR3 contains 13 residues. The ends were cut back, 6 bases at V and 2 bases at J, with 8 bases in the middle. Per the germline V gene, CDR1 is LNHDA and CDR2 is SQIVND (reference sequence). Here the CDR3 reads CASRTAPGNTIYF. In DNA form, the CDR3 reads TGTGCCAGTAGGACTGCACCTGGAAACACCATATATTTT.

This chain connects TRBV28 to TRBJ2-6; possible D gene TRBD1, 5 bases. Trimming cost V 5 bases and J 0 bases, with 14 bases left between them. The germline V gene encodes CDR1 MDHEN and CDR2 SYDVKM. The CDR3 length is 17 residues. CDR3 amino acids: CASSAIGRASGANVLTF. The CDR3 region has the DNA TGTGCCAGCAGTGCAATAGGCAGGGCCTCTGGGGCCAACGTCCTGACTTTC.

This rearrangement joins TRBV27 to TRBJ1-1; D is ambiguous. Germline assignment: CDR1 MNHEY and CDR2 SMNVEV (reference sequence). V was pared by 4 bases and J by 1 base, with 7 bases between. The CDR3 has 13 amino acids. The CDR3 DNA reads as TGTGCCAGCAGTTGGGCGCCGAACACTGAAGCTTTCTTT. Its protein is CASSWAPNTEAFF.

The chain is built from TRBV10-3 and TRBJ2-5; unclear D gene. The DNA end is a closer match to TRBJ2-7, so the J assignment may be wrong. Germline assignment: CDR1 ENHRY and CDR2 SYGVKD. This CDR3 is built from 12 residues. CDR3 sequence: CAISASSNEQYF. The CDR3 DNA sequence: TGTGCCATCAGTGCTAGTAGCAACGAGCAGTACTTC.

The genes are TRBV19 and TRBJ1-4; TRBD1 matches at 8 bases. V was clipped by 5 bases and J by 2 bases; unmatched bases: 7. The germline CDR1 and CDR2 sequences are LNHDA and SQIVND (reference sequence). This CDR3 has 16 amino acids. The CDR3 nucleotides read TGTGCCAGTAGTCTTGGACAGGGCGGCACTAATGAAAAACTGTTTTTT. Encoded protein: CASSLGQGGTNEKLFF.

This clone came up once. The genes are TRBV29-1 and TRBJ2-3; 9 bases are shared with TRBD1. Unmatched junction bases numbered 25, after V lost 7 bases and J lost 2 bases. The CDR3 is 20 amino acids. Per the germline V gene, CDR1 is SQVTM and CDR2 is ANQGSEA. The DNA of the CDR3 is TGCAGCGAACAGGGGGCGCTGACCCTCCGAAGAAAGATCAACACAGATACGCAGTATTTT. Its protein product is CSEQGALTLRRKINTDTQYF.

The chain is built from TRBV6-1 and TRBJ2-4; 11 bases agree with TRBD2. Germline values: CDR1 MNHNS, CDR2 SASEGT. This CDR3 has 16 residues. J gave up 5 bases and V 4 bases, and 7 bases lay outside the gene matches. The DNA for the CDR3 is TGTGCCAGCAGTGGTAGACTAGCGGGGTGGGAAAACATTCAGTACTTC. Encoded protein: CASSGRLAGWENIQYF.

The rearrangement links TRBV27 to TRBJ1-2, with 7 bases fitting TRBD1. Looked up from germline, CDR1 is MNHEY and CDR2 is SMNVEV (reference sequence). Trimming removed 5 bases from V and 6 bases from J; junction bases left unmatched: 6. CDR3 length equals 13 residues. The CDR3 here is CASSPTGFDGYTF. The CDR3 DNA is TGTGCCAGCAGTCCGACAGGGTTCGATGGCTACACCTTC.

The chain is built from TRBV5-1 and TRBJ1-2; D possibly corresponds to TRBD1 (6 bases). The length of the CDR3 is 14 residues. Trimming stripped 0 bases from V and 0 bases from J, with 6 bases between. Germline V gives CDR1 SGHRS, CDR2 YFSETQ. The CDR3 sequence is CASSLGTANYGYTF. The CDR3 coding sequence is TGCGCCAGCAGCTTGGGGACAGCTAACTATGGCTACACCTTC.

V and J are TRBV7-9 and TRBJ1-2; 8 positions agree with TRBD1. Trimming cost V 5 bases and J 5 bases; bases outside gene matches: 10. This CDR3 comprises 15 residues. Germline V gene data show CDR1 as SEHNR and CDR2 as FQNEAQ (reference sequence). The CDR3 DNA sequence: TGTGCCAGCAGCCGACCGGGACAGGAGGGATATGGCTACACCTTC. This gives the protein CASSRPGQEGYGYTF.